This entry lists 8 T cell receptor beta chains sequenced from one sample in a study of blood T cell repertoires in COVID-19. Clones were sequenced by immunoSEQ multiplex PCR, and TCRdb holds only the in-frame ones, with some missing. The table lists 95,000 to 120,000 clones, 75% to 90% of them singletons. Sample: peripheral blood. The receptors come from a human donor in a cohort sampled during active COVID-19.

J is TRBJ2-4 and V is TRBV10-3; maybe TRBD1 (6 bases). V gave up 10 bases and J gave up 1 base, with 11 bases separating them. CDR1 ENHRY and CDR2 SYGVKD come from the germline V gene. The CDR3 extends over 13 amino acids. The CDR3 reads CATSDRAKNIQYF. CDR3 coding DNA: TGTGCCACCTCCGACAGGGCCAAAAACATTCAGTACTTC.

The V gene is TRBV15, the J gene TRBJ1-3, with unresolved D. Between the trimmed V and J ends, which lost 4 bases and 4 bases, there was a span of 11 bases. There are 14 residues in the CDR3. CDR1 and CDR2 from the germline V gene are LNHNV and YYDKDF (reference sequence). CDR3 coding DNA: TGTGCCACCAGCAATCTGGCTGTCGGAAACACCATATATTTT. Protein product: CATSNLAVGNTIYF.

CDR3 amino acids: CASSHPRNTEAFF. The CDR3 DNA sequence: TGTGCCAGCAGTCACCCGAGGAACACTGAAGCTTTCTTT. The rearrangement joins TRBV12-3 or TRBV12-4 to TRBJ1-1; D gene uncertain. The CDR3 contains 13 residues. Between the trimmed V and J ends, which lost 5 bases and 1 base, there was a span of 8 bases.

The V gene is TRBV4-1, the J gene TRBJ2-3, with 7 bases matching TRBD2. The CDR3 is 15 amino acids. J was trimmed by 5 bases and V by 4 bases; bases with no gene match: 9. CDR1 and CDR2 from the germline V gene are MGHRA and YSYEKL. For the CDR3, the DNA is TGCGCCAGCAGCCCCATCGGGGGGTATGGAGATACGCAGTATTTT. Its translation is CASSPIGGYGDTQYF.

This chain links TRBV27 with TRBJ1-5; 9 bases are shared with TRBD1. CDR1 is MNHEY, CDR2 SMNVEV, per germline (reference sequence). The CDR3 extends over 17 amino acids. V lost 5 bases to trimming and J lost 0 bases; unmatched junction nucleotides: 8. Here the CDR3 reads CASSPGTGKSSNQPQHF. In nucleotides, the CDR3 is TGTGCCAGCAGTCCCGGGACAGGGAAAAGTAGCAATCAGCCCCAGCATTTT.

The rearrangement links TRBV4-2 to TRBJ2-3, with 7 bases that match TRBD1. Germline CDR1 reads LGHNA; CDR2 reads YNFKEQ. V shed 1 base, J shed 10 bases, and the junction held 11 bases outside the gene matches. CDR3 size: 15 residues. CDR3: CASSQGADHTGAQYF. Written as DNA, the CDR3 is TGTGCCAGCAGCCAAGGGGCGGACCACACAGGGGCGCAGTATTTT.

This clone has more than one count but fewer than ten. The chain uses TRBV6-2 or TRBV6-3 and TRBJ2-2; D possibly corresponds to TRBD2 (5 bases). The germline V gene encodes CDR1 MNHEY and CDR2 SVGEGT. This CDR3 is 15 amino acids long. Trimming took 1 base from V and 6 from J, leaving 12 bases between them. The chain's CDR3 is CASSYWEFPPGELFF. CDR3 DNA: TGTGCCAGCAGTTACTGGGAGTTCCCCCCCGGGGAGCTGTTTTTT.

The gene calls are TRBV30 and TRBJ2-3; 10 positions agree with TRBD1. Germline CDR1 GTSNPN, CDR2 SVGIG (reference sequence). The V and J ends lost 2 bases and 0 bases, in that order; junction bases with no gene match: 2. The CDR3 length is 15 residues. CDR3 DNA sequence: TGTGCCTGGAGTCGACAGGGGGCCAGCACAGATACGCAGTATTTT. Translating it yields CAWSRQGASTDTQYF.